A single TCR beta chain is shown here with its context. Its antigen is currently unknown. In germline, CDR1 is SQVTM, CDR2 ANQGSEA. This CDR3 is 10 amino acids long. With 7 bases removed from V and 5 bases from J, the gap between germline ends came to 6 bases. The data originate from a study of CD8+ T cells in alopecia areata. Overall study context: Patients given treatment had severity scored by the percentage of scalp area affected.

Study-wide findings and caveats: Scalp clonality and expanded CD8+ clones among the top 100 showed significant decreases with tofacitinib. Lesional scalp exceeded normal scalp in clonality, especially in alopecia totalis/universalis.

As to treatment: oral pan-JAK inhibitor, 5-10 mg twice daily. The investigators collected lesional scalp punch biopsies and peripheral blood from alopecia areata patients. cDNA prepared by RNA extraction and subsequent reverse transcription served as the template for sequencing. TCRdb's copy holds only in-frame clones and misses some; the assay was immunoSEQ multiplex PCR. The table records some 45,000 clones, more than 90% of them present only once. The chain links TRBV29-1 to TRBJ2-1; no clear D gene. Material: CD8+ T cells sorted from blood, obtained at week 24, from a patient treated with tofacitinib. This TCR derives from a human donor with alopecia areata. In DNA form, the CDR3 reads TGCAGCGCAACAGACAATGAGCAGTTCTTC. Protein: CSATDNEQFF.